The rows below give T cell receptor beta chains drawn from one sample of a study of T cell responses to AZD1222 COVID-19 vaccine. Sequencing was performed with immunoSEQ multiplex PCR; in TCRdb, only in-frame clones are kept and a portion is missing. The sample has 150,000 to 200,000 clones; 92% are singletons. Sequenced here: peripheral blood, sampled 28 days after the second AZD1222 dose. These receptors came from an adult who received the AZD1222 COVID-19 vaccine. The CDR3 runs from the conserved cysteine through the conserved F or W. The order of the fields is J gene, V gene, D gene, clone size, CDR3 DNA, CDR3 protein. D genes are given only for firm matches. The listing skips clone size in some rows; elsewhere it reads once, few, many or a size class.

TRBJ2-1,TRBV20-1,TRBD2,NA,TGCAGTGCTAGTCCCGCTAGCGGGGGGTACAATGAGCAGTTCTTC,CSASPASGGYNEQFF
TRBJ1-2,TRBV5-4,TRBD1,once,TGTGCCAGCAGTGGGGACAGCAACTATGGCTACACCTTC,CASSGDSNYGYTF
TRBJ1-1,TRBV5-1,TRBD1,NA,TGCGCCAGCAGCATAATACAGGGGGCAGGGACTGAAGCTTTCTTT,CASSIIQGAGTEAFF
TRBJ1-5,TRBV6-5,TRBD1,NA,TGTGCCAGCAGTTACTCGAGGACAGGGAATTTCCAGCATTTT,CASSYSRTGNFQHF
TRBJ2-1,TRBV6-1,NA,few,TGTGCCAGCAGTGAACTTGAGGGGGGAAATGAGCAGTTCTTC,CASSELEGGNEQFF
TRBJ1-2,TRBV19,NA,NA,TGTGCCAGTACCCTCCGAGGAGCCAGGGAAGGCTACACCTTC,CASTLRGAREGYTF
TRBJ1-6,TRBV6-5,NA,NA,TGTGCCAGCAGGAGGATACCCAATTCACCCCTCCACTTT,CASRRIPNSPLHF
TRBJ1-2,TRBV5-1,TRBD1,NA,TGCGCCAGCAGCTTGGAGAGGACAGGGTATGGCTACACCTTC,CASSLERTGYGYTF
TRBJ2-2,TRBV5-1,NA,NA,TGCGCCAGCAGCTTGGAAGGGGGGGCGAACACCGGGGAGCTGTTTTTT,CASSLEGGANTGELFF
TRBJ1-5,TRBV5-1,NA,NA,TGCGCCAGCAGCTCGACCGGGACCAAGAATCAGCCCCAGCATTTT,CASSSTGTKNQPQHF
TRBJ1-5,TRBV6-5,NA,NA,TGTGCCAGCAGTTACTCTGGGCAGGGGCACCAGCCCCAGCATTTT,CASSYSGQGHQPQHF
TRBJ1-2,TRBV5-1,NA,NA,TGCGCCAGCAGCCTTTCCGGGAGCTACACCTTC,CASSLSGSYTF
TRBJ2-1,TRBV29-1,TRBD1,NA,TGCAGCGGTCGGGACAGTTTCTACAATGAGCAGTTCTTC,CSGRDSFYNEQFF
TRBJ1-3,TRBV5-1,NA,NA,TGCGCCAGCAGCGCCGACCCAACCCAAGGAAACACCATATATTTT,CASSADPTQGNTIYF
TRBJ1-2,TRBV6-5,NA,NA,TGTGCCAGCAGCCTGGCAGGGTATGGCTACACCTTC,CASSLAGYGYTF
TRBJ1-1,TRBV5-1,NA,NA,TGCGCCAGCAGCTGGGGCAGGGCGGGTGAAGCTTTCTTT,CASSWGRAGEAFF
TRBJ1-6,TRBV7-2,TRBD1,NA,TGTGCCAGCAGCTTACAACAGGGGGGTAATTCACCCCTCCACTTT,CASSLQQGGNSPLHF
TRBJ1-1,TRBV6-5,TRBD1,once,TGTGCCAGCAGTTACTCGACGACAGGGCCCTACACTGAAGCTTTCTTT,CASSYSTTGPYTEAFF
TRBJ1-6,TRBV6-2/TRBV6-3,NA,NA,TGTGCCAGCAGTGACCGGCTAAATAATTCACCCCTCCACTTT,CASSDRLNNSPLHF
TRBJ2-1,TRBV10-3,TRBD2,few,TGTGCCATCAGCTCCAACGGGGGGGCCCAGGGCAATGAGCAGTTCTTC,CAISSNGGAQGNEQFF
TRBJ2-3,TRBV27,TRBD1,NA,TGTGCCAGCAGTCTGGACAGGGTTAGGAAAGATACGCAGTATTTT,CASSLDRVRKDTQYF
TRBJ1-1,TRBV6-5,NA,NA,TGTGCCAGCAGCCCCCCGGGACCCTTCACTGAAGCTTTCTTT,CASSPPGPFTEAFF
TRBJ2-1,TRBV6-5,NA,NA,TGTGCCAGCAGTACTTACCCTACCGGGGATGAGCAGTTCTTC,CASSTYPTGDEQFF